This T cell receptor beta chain was identified in a study of cytomegalovirus exposure and HLA in healthy donors. Germline V CDR1 and CDR2: SGHNT, YENEEA. The CDR3 is 13 residues long. V lost 6 bases and J lost 6; bases outside the gene matches: 1. It was with 60 Vbeta and 13 Jbeta primers that the PCR ran. Clones were sequenced by immunoSEQ multiplex PCR, and TCRdb holds only the in-frame ones, with some missing. Of 150,000 to 200,000 clones in the sample, roughly 75% are singletons; the top ten hold more than 4%. V is TRBV11-3 and J is TRBJ2-2; 10 nucleotides line up with TRBD2. Sequenced material: PBMCs. This receptor was obtained from a male donor in good health and CMV-seronegative. CDR3 protein: CASRLAGAGELFF. Here the CDR3 DNA reads TGTGCCAGCAGGCTAGCGGGGGCCGGGGAGCTGTTTTTT.